This is a list of T cell receptor beta chains from one sample in a study of T cells after yellow fever vaccination. TCRdb re-called the 5' RACE reads through MiXCR, storing one row per CDR3 protein. The sample lists under 550,000 distinct CDR3 sequences, 20% to 25% occurring once. Sequencing used PBMCs, obtained less than 25 days after the first yellow fever vaccination. These TCRs come from a man between 18 and 35 years old who received the YFV17D yellow fever vaccine. Both conserved end residues are part of each CDR3. Fields, in order: V gene, J gene, D gene, clone size, CDR3 DNA, CDR3 protein. The D gene is left open where the match is weak. Size tells how often a clone was seen (once, few, many) or the class of an expanded clone, and some rows leave it out.

v_call: TRBV5-1
j_call: TRBJ2-3
d_call: NA
clone_size: many
cdr3_nt: TGTGCCAGCAGCTTAGCGGCAGATACGCAGTATTTT
cdr3_aa: CASSLAADTQYF

v_call: TRBV4-2
j_call: TRBJ2-5
d_call: NA
clone_size: NA
cdr3_nt: TGTGCCAGCAGCCAAGGAGGGGCAGGGGGGGGATGGACCCAGTACTTC
cdr3_aa: CASSQGGAGGGWTQYF

v_call: TRBV25-1
j_call: TRBJ2-5
d_call: TRBD2
clone_size: NA
cdr3_nt: TGTGCCAGCAGTGATTTAGCGGGGGAAGGGACCCAGTACTTC
cdr3_aa: CASSDLAGEGTQYF

v_call: TRBV3-1
j_call: TRBJ2-2
d_call: NA
clone_size: few
cdr3_nt: TGTGCCAGCAGCCAAGATCGGAGCTCAGATGGCGGGGAGCTGTTTTTT
cdr3_aa: CASSQDRSSDGGELFF

v_call: TRBV6-2/TRBV6-3
j_call: TRBJ2-4
d_call: NA
clone_size: few
cdr3_nt: TGTGCCAGCAGTTATGTGTCGGGTCGCAAAAACATTCAGTACTTC
cdr3_aa: CASSYVSGRKNIQYF

v_call: TRBV10-3
j_call: TRBJ2-3
d_call: NA
clone_size: NA
cdr3_nt: TGTGCCATCAGGGGCCCGGAGGTCAAGACGCAGTATTTT
cdr3_aa: CAIRGPEVKTQYF

v_call: TRBV9
j_call: TRBJ2-1
d_call: TRBD2
clone_size: few
cdr3_nt: TGTGCCAGCAGCCCCCGAGCTGGGACTAGTCCTAATGAGCAGTTCTTC
cdr3_aa: CASSPRAGTSPNEQFF

v_call: TRBV5-4
j_call: TRBJ2-1
d_call: NA
clone_size: few
cdr3_nt: TGTGCCAGCAGCGAGACAGCCAATGAGCAGTTCTTC
cdr3_aa: CASSETANEQFF

v_call: TRBV4-1
j_call: TRBJ1-5
d_call: NA
clone_size: NA
cdr3_nt: TGCGCCAGCAGCCAAGATCAGTTGGGGTATCAGCCCCAGCATTTT
cdr3_aa: CASSQDQLGYQPQHF

v_call: TRBV20-1
j_call: TRBJ1-5
d_call: NA
clone_size: NA
cdr3_nt: TGCAGTGCGGTACCCTCTGGCAGGCTCAATCAGCCCCAGCATTTT
cdr3_aa: CSAVPSGRLNQPQHF

v_call: TRBV7-2
j_call: TRBJ1-1
d_call: NA
clone_size: many
cdr3_nt: TGTGCCAGCAGCTTTCAGGGACTGAACACTGAAGCTTTCTTT
cdr3_aa: CASSFQGLNTEAFF

v_call: TRBV20-1
j_call: TRBJ2-4
d_call: NA
clone_size: few
cdr3_nt: TGCAGTGCTAGAGATACACTGCCCGCCAAAAACATTCAGTACTTC
cdr3_aa: CSARDTLPAKNIQYF

v_call: TRBV10-2
j_call: TRBJ2-5
d_call: NA
clone_size: few
cdr3_nt: TGCGCCAGCAGTGACTCGAATCGGATGGGAGAGACCCAGTACTTC
cdr3_aa: CASSDSNRMGETQYF

v_call: TRBV11-2
j_call: TRBJ2-2
d_call: NA
clone_size: many
cdr3_nt: TGTGCCAGCAGCTTAAGGGGGGGCAACACCGGGGAGCTGTTTTTT
cdr3_aa: CASSLRGGNTGELFF

v_call: TRBV7-2
j_call: TRBJ2-3
d_call: TRBD2
clone_size: many
cdr3_nt: TGTGCCAGCAGCTTAGTCCCCCCGCAAGGACTAGCGGGAGCCACAGATACGCAGTATTTT
cdr3_aa: CASSLVPPQGLAGATDTQYF

v_call: TRBV5-1
j_call: TRBJ2-2
d_call: NA
clone_size: few
cdr3_nt: TGCGCCAGCAGCGGTGAGGGGAACACCGGGGAGCTGTTTTTT
cdr3_aa: CASSGEGNTGELFF

v_call: TRBV12-3/TRBV12-4
j_call: TRBJ1-2
d_call: TRBD1
clone_size: few
cdr3_nt: TGTGCCAGCAGTCCAAGGACAGGGGCTGAGGGCTACACCTTC
cdr3_aa: CASSPRTGAEGYTF

v_call: TRBV4-3
j_call: TRBJ1-2
d_call: NA
clone_size: NA
cdr3_nt: TGCGCCAGCAGCCATGGGGGGGGCTATGGCTACACCTTC
cdr3_aa: CASSHGGGYGYTF

v_call: TRBV18
j_call: TRBJ2-7
d_call: NA
clone_size: few
cdr3_nt: TGTGCCAGCTCACCAAACACTCTTTTGGCTCGGGTTTCATCCTACGAGCAGTACTTC
cdr3_aa: CASSPNTLLARVSSYEQYF

v_call: TRBV7-6
j_call: TRBJ2-3
d_call: TRBD2
clone_size: NA
cdr3_nt: TGTGCCAGCAGCTTAGCTAGCGGGGTCACAGATACGCAGTATTTT
cdr3_aa: CASSLASGVTDTQYF

v_call: TRBV20-1
j_call: TRBJ2-7
d_call: NA
clone_size: NA
cdr3_nt: TGCAGTGTTAGAGGGGGGACACTTCTTAGGGAGCAGTACTTC
cdr3_aa: CSVRGGTLLREQYF

v_call: TRBV7-2
j_call: TRBJ2-3
d_call: NA
clone_size: few
cdr3_nt: TGTGCCAGCAGCCAAGACTTCTCAGATTATACGCAGTATTTT
cdr3_aa: CASSQDFSDYTQYF

v_call: TRBV5-1
j_call: TRBJ2-5
d_call: TRBD2
clone_size: few
cdr3_nt: TGCGCCAGCAGCCATACTAGCGGGGGTTTCCAAGAGACCCAGTACTTC
cdr3_aa: CASSHTSGGFQETQYF

v_call: TRBV4-3
j_call: TRBJ1-6
d_call: TRBD1
clone_size: few
cdr3_nt: TGCGCCAGCAGCCACCCGGGACAGCTGAATTCACCCCTCCACTTT
cdr3_aa: CASSHPGQLNSPLHF

v_call: TRBV2
j_call: TRBJ1-1
d_call: NA
clone_size: NA
cdr3_nt: TGTGCCAGTGGAGAGGTGGCTTTCTTT
cdr3_aa: CASGEVAFF

v_call: TRBV20-1
j_call: TRBJ2-4
d_call: NA
clone_size: few
cdr3_nt: TGCAGTGCGAGGGGATGGGGGGGCGCGGGGGAGGCCAAAAACATTCAGTACTTC
cdr3_aa: CSARGWGGAGEAKNIQYF

v_call: TRBV27
j_call: TRBJ2-5
d_call: TRBD1
clone_size: NA
cdr3_nt: TGTGCCAGCAGTTCCGACAGGGCGACCCAGTACTTC
cdr3_aa: CASSSDRATQYF

v_call: TRBV18
j_call: TRBJ1-5
d_call: NA
clone_size: many
cdr3_nt: TGTGCCAGCTCACGTGGACGGATCAATCAGCCCCAGCATTTT
cdr3_aa: CASSRGRINQPQHF

v_call: TRBV3-1
j_call: TRBJ1-1
d_call: TRBD1
clone_size: NA
cdr3_nt: TGTGCCAGCAGCCAAGGGGGACAGGGGGTCACTGAAGCTTTCTTT
cdr3_aa: CASSQGGQGVTEAFF

v_call: TRBV6-1
j_call: TRBJ2-1
d_call: NA
clone_size: NA
cdr3_nt: TGTGCCAGCAGTGACTGGCTAGGCGAGCAGTTCTTC
cdr3_aa: CASSDWLGEQFF

v_call: TRBV5-5
j_call: TRBJ2-1
d_call: NA
clone_size: NA
cdr3_nt: TGTGCCAGCAGCCCCCCGGACTATGAGCAGTTCTTC
cdr3_aa: CASSPPDYEQFF

v_call: TRBV12-3/TRBV12-4
j_call: TRBJ1-5
d_call: NA
clone_size: NA
cdr3_nt: TGTGCCAGCAGTTTATTCGGACAGCGCCAGCCCCAGCATTTT
cdr3_aa: CASSLFGQRQPQHF

v_call: TRBV5-5
j_call: TRBJ1-6
d_call: NA
clone_size: few
cdr3_nt: TGTGCCAGCAGCCTGGAGGGTGTAGGGCGCCTTGGGTTTTCACCCCTCCACTTT
cdr3_aa: CASSLEGVGRLGFSPLHF

v_call: TRBV7-2
j_call: TRBJ1-5
d_call: NA
clone_size: few
cdr3_nt: TGTGCCAGCAGCTTTCTTGGGCGTCAGCCCCAGCATTTT
cdr3_aa: CASSFLGRQPQHF

v_call: TRBV20-1
j_call: TRBJ2-7
d_call: TRBD1
clone_size: few
cdr3_nt: TGCAGTGCTAGATCGGACAGGGCGAACTACGAGCAGTACTTC
cdr3_aa: CSARSDRANYEQYF

v_call: TRBV7-2
j_call: TRBJ1-6
d_call: NA
clone_size: few
cdr3_nt: TGTGCCACCCCGGGTCCGGGGCCCAATTCACCCCTCCACTTT
cdr3_aa: CATPGPGPNSPLHF

v_call: TRBV28
j_call: TRBJ2-5
d_call: TRBD2
clone_size: few
cdr3_nt: TGTGCCAGCAGTTTCCCCCGGACTAGCGGGGGGAGCGAGGAGACCCAGTACTTC
cdr3_aa: CASSFPRTSGGSEETQYF

v_call: TRBV5-4
j_call: TRBJ2-3
d_call: TRBD2
clone_size: NA
cdr3_nt: TGTGCCAGCAGCTTGGAGCGGGGGGTAGATACGCAGTATTTT
cdr3_aa: CASSLERGVDTQYF

v_call: TRBV28
j_call: TRBJ1-2
d_call: NA
clone_size: NA
cdr3_nt: TGTGCCAGCAGTTTCCACCTTGAGGGACGGAAGACCTATGGCTACACCTTC
cdr3_aa: CASSFHLEGRKTYGYTF

v_call: TRBV12-3/TRBV12-4
j_call: TRBJ2-3
d_call: TRBD2
clone_size: few
cdr3_nt: TGTGCCAGCAGTTCTTTAGCGGGGGTGACAGATACGCAGTATTTT
cdr3_aa: CASSSLAGVTDTQYF